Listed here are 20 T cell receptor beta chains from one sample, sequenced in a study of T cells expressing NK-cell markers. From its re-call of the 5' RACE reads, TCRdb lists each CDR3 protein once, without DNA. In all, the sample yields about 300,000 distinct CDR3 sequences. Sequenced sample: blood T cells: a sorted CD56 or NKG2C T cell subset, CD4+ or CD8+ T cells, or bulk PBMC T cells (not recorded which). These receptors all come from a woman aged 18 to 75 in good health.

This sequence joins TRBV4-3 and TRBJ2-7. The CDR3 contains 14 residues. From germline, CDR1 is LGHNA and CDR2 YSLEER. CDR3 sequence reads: CASSQDRRAYEQYF.

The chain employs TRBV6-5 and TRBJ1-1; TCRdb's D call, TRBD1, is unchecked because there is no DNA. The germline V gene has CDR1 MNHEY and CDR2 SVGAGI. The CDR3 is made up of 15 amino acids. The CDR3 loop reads CASSYSMAWTGGAFF.

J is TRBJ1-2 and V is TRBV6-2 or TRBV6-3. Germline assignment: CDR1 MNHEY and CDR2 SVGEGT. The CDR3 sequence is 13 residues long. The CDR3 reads CASSYGQNYGYTF.

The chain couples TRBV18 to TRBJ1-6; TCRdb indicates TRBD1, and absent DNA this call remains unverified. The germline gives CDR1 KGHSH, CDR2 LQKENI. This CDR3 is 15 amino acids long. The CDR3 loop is CASSPKDGNNSPLHF.

CDR3: CASSLTGGTSNQPQHF. V is TRBV13 and J is TRBJ1-5. The CDR3 runs to 16 residues. Germline values: CDR1 PRHDT, CDR2 FYEKMQ (reference sequence).

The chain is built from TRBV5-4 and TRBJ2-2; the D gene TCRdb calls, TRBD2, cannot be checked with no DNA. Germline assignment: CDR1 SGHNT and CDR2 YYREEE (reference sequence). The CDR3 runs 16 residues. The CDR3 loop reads CASSLEGSSNTGELFF.

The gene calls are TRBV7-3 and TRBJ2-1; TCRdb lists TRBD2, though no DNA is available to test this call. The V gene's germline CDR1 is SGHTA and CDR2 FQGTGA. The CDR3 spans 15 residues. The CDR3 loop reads CASSLMGLDSSEQFF. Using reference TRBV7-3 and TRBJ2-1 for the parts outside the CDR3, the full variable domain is GAGVSQTPSNKVTEKGKYVELRCDPISGHTALYWYRQSLGQGPEFLIYFQGTGAADDSGLPNDRFFAVRPEGSVSTLKIQRTERGDSAVYLCASSLMGLDSSEQFFGPGTRLTVL.

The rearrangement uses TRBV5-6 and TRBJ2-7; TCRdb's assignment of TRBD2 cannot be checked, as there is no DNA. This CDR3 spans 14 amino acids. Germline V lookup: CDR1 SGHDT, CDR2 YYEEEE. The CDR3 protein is CASSPRAATYEQYF. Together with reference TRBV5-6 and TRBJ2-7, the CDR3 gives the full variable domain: DAGVTQSPTHLIKTRGQQVTLRCSPKSGHDTVSWYQQALGQGPQFIFQYYEEEERQRGNFPDRFSGHQFPNYSSELNVNALLLGDSALYLCASSPRAATYEQYFGPGTRLTVT.

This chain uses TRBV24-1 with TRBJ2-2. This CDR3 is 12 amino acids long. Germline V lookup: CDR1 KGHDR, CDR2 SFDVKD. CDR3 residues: CATSASTGELFF.

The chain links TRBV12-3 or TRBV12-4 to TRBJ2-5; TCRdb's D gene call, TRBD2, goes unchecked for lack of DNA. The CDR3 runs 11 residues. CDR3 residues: CASTLGDGFYF.

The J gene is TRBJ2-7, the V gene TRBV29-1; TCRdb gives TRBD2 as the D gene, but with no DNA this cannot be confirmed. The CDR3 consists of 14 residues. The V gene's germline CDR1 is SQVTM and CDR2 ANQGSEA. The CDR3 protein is CSVTAVRARDEQYF.

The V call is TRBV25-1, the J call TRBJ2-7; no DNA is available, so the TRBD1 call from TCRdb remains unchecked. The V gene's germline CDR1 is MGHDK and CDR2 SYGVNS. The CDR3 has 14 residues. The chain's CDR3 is CASSTRTAPYEQYF.

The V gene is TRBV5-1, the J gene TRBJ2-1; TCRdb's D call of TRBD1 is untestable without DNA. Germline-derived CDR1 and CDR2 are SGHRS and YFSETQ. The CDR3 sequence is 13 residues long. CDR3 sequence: CASSHRVTNEQFF.

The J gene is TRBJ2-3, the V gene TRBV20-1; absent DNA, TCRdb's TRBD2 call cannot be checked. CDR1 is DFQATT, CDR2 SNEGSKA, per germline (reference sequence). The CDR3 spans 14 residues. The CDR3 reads CRALKAGSTDTQYF.

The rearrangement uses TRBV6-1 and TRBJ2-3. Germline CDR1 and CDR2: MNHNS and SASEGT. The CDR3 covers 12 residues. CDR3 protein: CASSVFADTQYF.

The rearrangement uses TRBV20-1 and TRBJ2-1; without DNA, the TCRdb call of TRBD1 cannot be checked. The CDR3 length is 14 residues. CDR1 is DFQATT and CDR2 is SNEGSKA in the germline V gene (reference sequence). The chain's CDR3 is CSAGGGTGKNEQFF.

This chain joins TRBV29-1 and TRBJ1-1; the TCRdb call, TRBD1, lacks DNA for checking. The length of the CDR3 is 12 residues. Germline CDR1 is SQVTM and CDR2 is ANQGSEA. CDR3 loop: CSVAGSRTEAFF.

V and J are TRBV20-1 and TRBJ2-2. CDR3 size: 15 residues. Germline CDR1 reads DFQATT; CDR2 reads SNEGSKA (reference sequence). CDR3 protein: CSAPKETVNTGELFF.

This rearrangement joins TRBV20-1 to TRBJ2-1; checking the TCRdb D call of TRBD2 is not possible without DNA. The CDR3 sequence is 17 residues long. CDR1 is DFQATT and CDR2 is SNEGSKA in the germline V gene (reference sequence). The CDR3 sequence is CSARDRRTSGIDNEQFF.

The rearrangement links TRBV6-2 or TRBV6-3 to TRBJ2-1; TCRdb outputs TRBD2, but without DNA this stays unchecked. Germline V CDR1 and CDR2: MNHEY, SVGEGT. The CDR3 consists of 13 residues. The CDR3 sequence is CASRGDSDIQQFF.